The clone carrying this T cell receptor (beta chain) has more than one count but fewer than ten. Its antigen is unknown. These data are taken from a study of regulatory T cells in long-lasting Graves disease. Time point: newly diagnosed GD, antithyroid drugs for less than 3 months. With RNA extracted from PBMCs as input, the TCR library was made. Graves' disease diagnoses used American Thyroid Association guidelines. General study findings and limits: TRBV28, TRBJ1-2 and TRBJ2-5 emerged as the favored segments in persistent disease.

Investigators prepared the TCR beta libraries by applying iRepertoire HTBI primers and Arm-PCR of CDR3 regions. TCRdb passed the multiplex PCR reads through MiXCR, listing each CDR3 protein once. The table shows a few hundred thousand distinct CDR3 sequences, with approximately 10% occurring only once. The V gene's germline CDR1 is MNHEY and CDR2 SMNVEV (reference sequence). The germline V and J ends were trimmed by 4 bases and 5 bases, with 14 bases remaining between them. The CDR3 consists of 14 residues. This sample also belongs to another study, concerning T cells in Graves' hyperthyroidism and ophthalmopathy.

The clonotype originates from a young woman with Graves disease. The rearrangement links TRBV27 to TRBJ1-2; no firm D call. This material consisted of peripheral blood mononuclear cells (PBMCs), taken at new diagnosis, from a patient treated with antithyroid drugs. For the CDR3, the DNA is TGTGCCAGCAGTTCCAGGTCGGATGGATATGGCTACACCTTC. Its translation is CASSSRSDGYGYTF.